This TCR beta chain was recovered during a study of T cells in localized non-small cell lung cancer (dated by TCRdb to about 2020). Turning to the overall study: The study analyzed T cell repertoires of 200 to 250 early-stage NSCLC patients, comparing tumors and uninvolved tumor-adjacent lungs. All 240 or so NSCLC patients in the cohort were treatment-naive and had localized lung tumors that were resected. Of the NSCLC patients, 129 were male and approximately 100 were female, and the mean age was about 69 years.

What the work shows at the level of the full study, not this receptor alone: Of the top 100 tumor clones, a median of approximately 60 were detected in paired uninvolved adjacent lung; approximately 30 were also among that lung's top 100. Longer overall survival was associated with higher blood T cell density, whereas shorter survival was associated with higher adjacent-lung clonality. Uninvolved tumor-adjacent lung showed the highest T cell clonality, higher than tumor, which suggests more focused antigenic responses in the adjacent lung. Multi-region tumor sequencing was not performed, so intratumor heterogeneity could not be excluded. Because the study design was exploratory, TCR variables were selected using unadjusted p-values without false-discovery rate correction.

TCR beta CDR3 regions were sequenced from DNA using the immunoSEQ Assay. Regarding the original processing steps: To compute T cell density, TCR beta template counts were normalized to usable DNA, which was estimated by amplifying housekeeping genes. The preseqR package was used to estimate richness by extrapolating to 400,000 templates for PBMC samples and to 120,000 templates for tissue samples. Clonality was defined by subtracting Pielou's evenness from one. Tissue-enriched TCRs were identified through differential abundance testing performed on productive amino-acid clonotypes, with a minimum total count of 5 and an alpha of 0.1. The Jaccard Index and the Morisita Overlap Index were used to measure repertoire overlap between compartments. GLIPH grouped TCR beta CDR3s together with public tetramer-defined viral CDR3s, and a viral motif had to include at least three viral sequences and also show V-gene enrichment. TCRdb carries this immuneACCESS record with in-frame sequences only. Its versions omit some clonotypes, under half of them owing to an unresolved V gene in the studies checked, with the rest unexplained. The D gene and trimming were derived from the DNA, and the V and J assignments and clone size from that table. The sample records about 36,000 clones, 87% of which are singletons. The biggest ten clones account for roughly 7.2% of the sample.

Points on this clone: The clone's antigen remains unknown. No base quality values were provided; no much bigger clone lies one nucleotide off.

The germline V gene specifies SGDLS as CDR1 and YYNGEE as CDR2. Deletion took 0 bases off V and 5 bases off J, with a span of 12 bases between the germline ends. Taken from cysteine to phenylalanine, the CDR3 has 15 residues. Just CDR3 DNA is preserved here, 45 bases in frame from base 1. At diagnosis, tumor, uninvolved tumor-adjacent lung and peripheral blood were collected and then preserved as a mix of FFPE and fresh-frozen material. For TCR repertoire profiling, blood samples were analyzed in the form of peripheral blood mononuclear cells. The origin of this receptor is a woman aged 35 to 70 with stage I lung adenocarcinoma. Recombination connected TRBV9 to TRBJ1-5; tentative D gene TRBD1, with 6 bases matching. The source was peripheral blood, collected before any cancer treatment. This receptor carries the CDR3 CASSVAGGADQPQHF. The DNA sequence is given as TGTGCCAGCAGCGTAGCGGGGGGCGCCGATCAGCCCCAGCATTTT.